These T cell receptor beta chains were read from a single sample in a study of T cell responses to AZD1222 COVID-19 vaccine. Data came from immunoSEQ multiplex PCR; TCRdb stores just in-frame clones and leaves some out. The table lists about 140,000 clones, approximately 90% of them singletons. Source: peripheral blood, taken on day 0 of AZD1222 vaccination. The receptors were gathered from an adult in good health. Each CDR3 is given with its conserved first and last residue. A D gene is named only where the DNA matches it firmly. Clone size is shown for a subset of rows, as once, few, many or a class of expanded clone.

J	V	size	D	CDR3
TRBJ2-6	TRBV27	NA	NA	CASSLVPYSGANVLTF
TRBJ2-2	TRBV29-1	NA	NA	CSVELAYRELFF
TRBJ1-2	TRBV30	NA	TRBD1	CAWSVNRGPYGYTF
TRBJ2-4	TRBV5-1	NA	NA	CASSFGGPKNIQYF
TRBJ2-7	TRBV16	NA	NA	CASSQRWYEQYF
TRBJ1-5	TRBV19	once	NA	CASSIVRQNNQPQHF
TRBJ1-3	TRBV7-2	NA	TRBD1	CASSLAVTGSGNTIYF
TRBJ2-7	TRBV4-1	NA	NA	CASSQAPGTQYEQYF
TRBJ2-7	TRBV11-2	NA	TRBD2	CASSLDLGLAGQYF
TRBJ1-1	TRBV2	NA	TRBD1	CASSVGTGGVTEAFF
TRBJ1-1	TRBV19	NA	NA	CASRVRARDTEAFF
TRBJ1-5	TRBV27	NA	TRBD1	CASSPDRGGIESNQPQHF
TRBJ1-2	TRBV5-1	once	TRBD1	CASSSARGYYGYTF
TRBJ1-2	TRBV7-8	NA	NA	CASSFTGGRTVGYGYTF
TRBJ2-3	TRBV7-9	NA	NA	CASSTRVLRGEDTQYF
TRBJ2-5	TRBV18	NA	NA	CASSPVNQYF
TRBJ2-7	TRBV27	NA	NA	CASSLGSLTYEQYF
TRBJ2-1	TRBV15	NA	TRBD2	CATSSGSSYNEQFF
TRBJ1-4	TRBV12-3/TRBV12-4	NA	NA	CASSYTEKLFF
TRBJ1-1	TRBV30	NA	NA	CAWIPGRTEAFF
TRBJ2-1	TRBV7-9	NA	NA	CASSVGGRGEQFF
TRBJ2-5	TRBV5-5	NA	NA	CASSLPGRETQYF
TRBJ2-5	TRBV7-3	NA	NA	CASSRGTRETQYF
TRBJ2-5	TRBV30	NA	TRBD1	CAWRGGQGEKETQYF
TRBJ1-1	TRBV11-2	NA	TRBD1	CASSDNWTGEGGDTEAFF
TRBJ2-7	TRBV27	NA	TRBD2	CASSCYSTSGVSYEQYF
TRBJ1-5	TRBV6-5	NA	NA	CASSPFVGDNQPQHF
TRBJ2-3	TRBV5-4	NA	NA	CASSFSTDTQYF
TRBJ2-1	TRBV5-4	NA	TRBD1	CASSLARQGLGNEQFF
TRBJ2-2	TRBV12-5	NA	TRBD1	CASGFQTGGASGELFF
TRBJ1-1	TRBV7-6	NA	NA	CASSKEGVGGTEAFF
TRBJ2-1	TRBV11-3	NA	TRBD2	CASSLDAGAGGEQFF
TRBJ2-6	TRBV19	NA	TRBD2	CASSPPGLAGTGANVLTF
TRBJ1-5	TRBV19	once	NA	CASSMGGVGQPQHF